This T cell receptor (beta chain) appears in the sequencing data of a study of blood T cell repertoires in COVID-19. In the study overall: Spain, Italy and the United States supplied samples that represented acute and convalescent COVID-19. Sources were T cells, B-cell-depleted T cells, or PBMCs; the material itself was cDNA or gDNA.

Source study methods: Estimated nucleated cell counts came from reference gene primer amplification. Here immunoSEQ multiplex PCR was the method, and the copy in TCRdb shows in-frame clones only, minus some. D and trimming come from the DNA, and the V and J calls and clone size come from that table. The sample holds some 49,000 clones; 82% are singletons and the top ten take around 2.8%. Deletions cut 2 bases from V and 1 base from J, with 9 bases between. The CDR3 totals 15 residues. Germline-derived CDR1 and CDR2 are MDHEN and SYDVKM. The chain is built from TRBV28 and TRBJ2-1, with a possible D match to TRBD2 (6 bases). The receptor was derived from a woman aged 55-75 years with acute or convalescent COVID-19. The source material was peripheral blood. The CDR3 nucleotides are TGTGCCAGCAGTTTAGAGGGAGGATCCTACAATGAGCAGTTCTTC. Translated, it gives CASSLEGGSYNEQFF.